This T cell receptor beta chain stems from a study of control samples from healthy donors and cancer patients. Data came from immunoSEQ multiplex PCR; TCRdb stores just in-frame clones and leaves some out. The sample has roughly 59,000 clones, roughly 90% seen once. Trimming removed 2 bases from V and 5 bases from J, with 15 bases in between. Looked up from germline, CDR1 is MNHEY and CDR2 is SVGAGI. The CDR3 length is 15 residues. Sequenced material: PBMCs. The gene calls are TRBV6-5 and TRBJ1-2; weak D call: TRBD1 (5 bases). This TCR came from a man between 40 and 49 years old with colorectal cancer. CDR3 residues: CASSYNLGLSYGYTF. The CDR3 DNA is TGTGCCAGCAGTTACAACCTGGGACTTTCATATGGCTACACCTTC.